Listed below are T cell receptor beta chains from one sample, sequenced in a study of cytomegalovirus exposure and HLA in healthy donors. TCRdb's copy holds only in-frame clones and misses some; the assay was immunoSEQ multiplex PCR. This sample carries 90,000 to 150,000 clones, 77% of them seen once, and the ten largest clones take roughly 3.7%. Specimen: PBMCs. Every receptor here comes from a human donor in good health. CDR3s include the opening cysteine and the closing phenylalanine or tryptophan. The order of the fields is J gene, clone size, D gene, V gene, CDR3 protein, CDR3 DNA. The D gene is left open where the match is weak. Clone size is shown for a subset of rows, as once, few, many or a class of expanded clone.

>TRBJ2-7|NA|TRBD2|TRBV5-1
CASRVTSGSYEQYF
TGCGCCAGCAGAGTGACTAGCGGGAGCTACGAGCAGTACTTC
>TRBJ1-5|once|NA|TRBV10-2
CASRPGTSLNSNQPQHF
TGCGCCAGCAGACCCGGGACAAGTCTAAATAGCAATCAGCCCCAGCATTTT
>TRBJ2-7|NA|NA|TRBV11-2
CASSGQLSSYEQYF
TGTGCCAGCAGCGGACAGTTAAGCTCCTACGAGCAGTACTTC
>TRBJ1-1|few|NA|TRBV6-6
CASSREGTEAFF
TGTGCCAGCAGTCGGGAGGGCACTGAAGCTTTCTTT
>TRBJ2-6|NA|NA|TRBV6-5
CASTSSGANVLTF
TGTGCCAGCACCAGCTCTGGGGCCAACGTCCTGACTTTC
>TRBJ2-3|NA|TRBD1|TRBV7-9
CASSSRDRGSDTQYF
TGTGCCAGCAGCTCCCGGGACAGGGGATCAGATACGCAGTATTTT
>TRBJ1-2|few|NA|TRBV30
CAWRGGDYGYTF
TGTGCCTGGAGAGGGGGGGACTATGGCTACACCTTC
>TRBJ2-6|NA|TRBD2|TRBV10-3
CAISAGTSGRNSVLTF
TGTGCCATCAGTGCCGGGACTAGCGGGAGGAATAGCGTCCTGACTTTC
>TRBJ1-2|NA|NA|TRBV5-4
CASSRRVQNYGYTF
TGTGCCAGCAGCCGCCGGGTGCAAAACTATGGCTACACCTTC
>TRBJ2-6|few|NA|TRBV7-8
CASSLDRSYISGANGLTF
TGTGCCAGCAGCTTAGATCGGTCTTACATCTCTGGGGCCAACGGCCTGACTTTC
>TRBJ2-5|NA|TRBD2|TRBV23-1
CASSRTGLAGAPGTQYF
TGCGCCAGCAGTCGAACAGGACTAGCGGGAGCCCCGGGGACCCAGTACTTC
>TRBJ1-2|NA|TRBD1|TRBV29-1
CSVERQGVGYGYTF
TGCAGCGTTGAAAGACAGGGGGTCGGATATGGCTACACCTTC
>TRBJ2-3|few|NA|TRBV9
CASSASTRLTTQYF
TGTGCCAGCAGCGCTAGTACCAGACTTACTACGCAGTATTTT
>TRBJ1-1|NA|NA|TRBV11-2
CASRPNRAHNRGAFF
TGTGCCAGCAGACCAAACAGGGCCCATAACCGAGGAGCTTTCTTT
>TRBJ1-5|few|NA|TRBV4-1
CASSQDWATGVWHF
TGCGCCAGCAGCCAAGATTGGGCAACAGGTGTGTGGCATTTT
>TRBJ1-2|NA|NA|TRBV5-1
CASSLGSTGKDGYTF
TGCGCCAGCAGCTTGGGCTCAACAGGGAAAGATGGCTACACCTTC
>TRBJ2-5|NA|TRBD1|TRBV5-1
CASSLVAGGLETQYF
TGCGCCAGCAGCTTGGTGGCAGGGGGCTTGGAGACCCAGTACTTC
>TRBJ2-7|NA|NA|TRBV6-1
CASSTGTAGEQYF
TGTGCCAGCAGTACAGGGACCGCCGGGGAGCAGTACTTC
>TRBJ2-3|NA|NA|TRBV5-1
CASSLQGTSTDTQYF
TGCGCCAGCAGCTTGCAGGGTACTAGCACAGATACGCAGTATTTT
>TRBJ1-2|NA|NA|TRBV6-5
CASRLEGKANYGYTF
TGTGCCAGCAGGCTCGAGGGAAAGGCTAACTATGGCTACACCTTC
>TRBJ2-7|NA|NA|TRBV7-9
CASSPLYEQYF
TGTGCCAGCAGCCCCCTTTACGAGCAGTACTTC
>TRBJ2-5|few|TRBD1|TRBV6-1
CASRGTGRGETQYF
TGTGCCAGCAGGGGGACAGGTAGGGGCGAGACCCAGTACTTC
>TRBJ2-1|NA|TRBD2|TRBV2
CASRRAGGTYNEQFF
TGTGCCAGCAGGCGGGCGGGAGGGACCTACAATGAGCAGTTCTTC
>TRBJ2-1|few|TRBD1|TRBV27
CASSHRTGVGEQFF
TGTGCCAGCAGTCACCGGACAGGGGTAGGTGAGCAGTTCTTC
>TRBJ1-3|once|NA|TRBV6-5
CASSERSSGNTIYF
TGTGCCAGCAGTGAACGGAGCTCTGGAAACACCATATATTTT
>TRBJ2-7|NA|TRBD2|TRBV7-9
CASSLVLLASYEQYF
TGTGCCAGCAGCTTAGTGTTACTAGCGAGCTACGAGCAGTACTTC
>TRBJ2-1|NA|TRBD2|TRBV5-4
CASSQSGSALDEQFF
TGTGCCAGCAGCCAGAGCGGGAGCGCCTTGGATGAGCAGTTCTTC
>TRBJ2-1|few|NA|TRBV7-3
CASSPQVGQYNEQFF
TGTGCCAGCAGCCCCCAGGTCGGACAGTACAATGAGCAGTTCTTC
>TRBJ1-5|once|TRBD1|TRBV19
CASRLLDRGHLQPQHF
TGTGCCAGCCGTCTTTTGGACAGGGGGCATTTGCAGCCCCAGCATTTT
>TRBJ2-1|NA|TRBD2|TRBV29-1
CSVVGASGDYNEQFF
TGCAGCGTTGTGGGAGCTAGCGGGGACTACAATGAGCAGTTCTTC
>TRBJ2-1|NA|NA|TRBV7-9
CASSLDSVSNEQFF
TGTGCCAGCAGCTTAGATTCGGTGTCCAATGAGCAGTTCTTC
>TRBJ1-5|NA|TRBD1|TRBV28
CASSLGTGGYQPQHF
TGTGCCAGCAGTTTGGGGACAGGGGGCTATCAGCCCCAGCATTTT
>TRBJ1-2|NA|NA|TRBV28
CASTPGQNYGYTF
TGTGCCAGCACTCCCGGACAGAACTATGGCTACACCTTC
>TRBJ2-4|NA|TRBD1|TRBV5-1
CASSMQGASKNIQYF
TGCGCCAGCAGTATGCAGGGGGCATCCAAAAACATTCAGTACTTC
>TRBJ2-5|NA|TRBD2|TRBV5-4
CASSLKLAGEETQYF
TGTGCCAGCAGCTTGAAATTAGCGGGAGAGGAGACCCAGTACTTC
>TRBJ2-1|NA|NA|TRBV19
CASSIDGLSPSYNEQFF
TGTGCCAGTAGTATAGATGGGCTCTCCCCCTCCTACAATGAGCAGTTCTTC
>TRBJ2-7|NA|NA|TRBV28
CASTTGRSYEQYF
TGTGCCAGCACGACAGGACGATCTTACGAGCAGTACTTC
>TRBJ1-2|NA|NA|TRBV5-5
CASSFRGAGDTF
TGTGCCAGCAGCTTCAGGGGAGCAGGTGACACCTTC
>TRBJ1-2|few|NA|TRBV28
CASSLTRSGINYGYTF
TGTGCCAGCAGTTTAACTCGGTCAGGGATTAACTATGGCTACACCTTC
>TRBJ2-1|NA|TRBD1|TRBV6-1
CASSGQGSYNEQFF
TGTGCCAGCAGTGGACAGGGCTCCTACAATGAGCAGTTCTTC
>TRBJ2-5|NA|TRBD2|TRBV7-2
CASSLGGRIAGRGPETQYF
TGTGCCAGCAGCCTAGGAGGGAGAATAGCGGGGCGAGGGCCGGAGACCCAGTACTTC
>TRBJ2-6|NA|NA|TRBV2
CASSPRGSGANVLTF
TGTGCCAGCTCCCCTCGGGGGTCTGGGGCCAACGTCCTGACTTTC
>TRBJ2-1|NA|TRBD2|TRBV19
CASSIGLAELNEQFF
TGTGCCAGTAGTATAGGGCTAGCGGAGCTAAATGAGCAGTTCTTC
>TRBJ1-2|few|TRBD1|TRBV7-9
CASSPQGAYYGYTF
TGTGCCAGCAGTCCCCAGGGGGCGTACTATGGCTACACCTTC
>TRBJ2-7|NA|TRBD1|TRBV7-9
CASSSKSTGSYEQYF
TGTGCCAGCAGCTCCAAATCGACAGGGAGCTACGAGCAGTACTTC
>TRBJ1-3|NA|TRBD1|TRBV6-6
CASSYSGTVTGNTIYF
TGTGCCAGCAGTTACTCTGGGACAGTGACGGGAAACACCATATATTTT
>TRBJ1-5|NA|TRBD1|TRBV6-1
CASSVGTGTISNQPQHF
TGTGCCAGCAGTGTGGGGACAGGGACCATTAGCAATCAGCCCCAGCATTTT
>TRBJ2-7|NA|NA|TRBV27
CASSLSVTGEQYF
TGTGCCAGCAGTTTATCGGTCACGGGGGAGCAGTACTTC
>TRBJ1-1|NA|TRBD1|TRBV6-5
CASRQQGAGYTEAFF
TGTGCCAGCAGGCAACAGGGGGCTGGGTACACTGAAGCTTTCTTT
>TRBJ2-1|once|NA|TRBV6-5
CASTSSDPYNEQFF
TGTGCCAGCACCTCTAGCGACCCCTACAATGAGCAGTTCTTC
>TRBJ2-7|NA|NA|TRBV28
CASSFSPYEQYF
TGTGCCAGCAGTTTCTCCCCCTACGAGCAGTACTTC
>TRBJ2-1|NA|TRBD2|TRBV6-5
CASSPSGSSYNEQFF
TGTGCCAGCAGTCCTAGCGGGAGCTCCTACAATGAGCAGTTCTTC
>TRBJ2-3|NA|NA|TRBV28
CASSLYGQGGDTQYF
TGTGCCAGCAGTTTATATGGGCAGGGAGGAGATACGCAGTATTTT
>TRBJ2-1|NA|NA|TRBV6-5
CASSYRGEGYNEQFF
TGTGCCAGCAGTTACAGGGGGGAGGGCTACAATGAGCAGTTCTTC
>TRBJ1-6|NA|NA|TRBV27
CASSNLGGKSPLHF
TGTGCCAGCAGTAATCTGGGAGGAAAGTCACCCCTCCACTTT